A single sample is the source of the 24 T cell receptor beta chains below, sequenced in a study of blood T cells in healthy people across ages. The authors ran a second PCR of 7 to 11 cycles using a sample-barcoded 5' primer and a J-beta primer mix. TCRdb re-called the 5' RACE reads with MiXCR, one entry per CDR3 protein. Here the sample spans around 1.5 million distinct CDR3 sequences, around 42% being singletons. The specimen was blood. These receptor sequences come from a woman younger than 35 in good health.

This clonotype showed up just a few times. This CDR3 is CAIKLGPLSNQPQHF. The CDR3, as DNA: TGTGCCATCAAGCTAGGTCCCCTTAGCAATCAGCCCCAGCATTTT. The J gene is TRBJ1-5, the V gene TRBV10-3, with no clear D. CDR3 size: 15 residues. V lost 7 bases and J lost 0, with 13 bases in between. Germline V gene data show CDR1 as ENHRY and CDR2 as SYGVKD.

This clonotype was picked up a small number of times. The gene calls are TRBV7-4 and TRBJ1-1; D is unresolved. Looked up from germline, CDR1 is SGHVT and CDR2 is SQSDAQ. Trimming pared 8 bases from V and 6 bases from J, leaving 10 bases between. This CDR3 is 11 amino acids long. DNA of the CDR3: TGTGCCAGCCAAATAACCCCTGAAGCTTTCTTT. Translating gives CASQITPEAFF.

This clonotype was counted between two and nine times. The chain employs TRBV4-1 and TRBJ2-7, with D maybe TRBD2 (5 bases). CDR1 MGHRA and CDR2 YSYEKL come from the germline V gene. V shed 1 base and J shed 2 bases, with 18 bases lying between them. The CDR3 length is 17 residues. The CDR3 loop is CASSQGRSPAEAYEQYF. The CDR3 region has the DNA TGCGCCAGCAGCCAAGGACGGTCCCCAGCGGAGGCCTACGAGCAGTACTTC.

For the CDR3, the DNA is TGTGCCAGCAGCTTCCGGGCGTACCAAGAGACCCAGTACTTC. This gives the protein CASSFRAYQETQYF. The chain couples TRBV13 to TRBJ2-5; D uncertain. The V gene's germline CDR1 is PRHDT and CDR2 FYEKMQ (reference sequence). The CDR3 covers 14 residues. Trimming pared 3 bases from V and 0 bases from J, leaving 8 bases between. Full variable domain (outside the CDR3, taken from reference TRBV13 and TRBJ2-5): AAGVIQSPRHLIKEKRETATLKCYPIPRHDTVYWYQQGPGQDPQFLISFYEKMQSDKGSIPDRFSAQQFSDYHSELNMSSLELGDSALYFCASSFRAYQETQYFGPGTRLLVL.

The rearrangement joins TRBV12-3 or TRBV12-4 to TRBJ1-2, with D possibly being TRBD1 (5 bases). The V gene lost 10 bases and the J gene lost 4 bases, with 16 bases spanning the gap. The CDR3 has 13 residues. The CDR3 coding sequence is TGTGCCACCTACTACGGGGCGGGCTATGGCTACACCTTC. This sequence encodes CATYYGAGYGYTF.

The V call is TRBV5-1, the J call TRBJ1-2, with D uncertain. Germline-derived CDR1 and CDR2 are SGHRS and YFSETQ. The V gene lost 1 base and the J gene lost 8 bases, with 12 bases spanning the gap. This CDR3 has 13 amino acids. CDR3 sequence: CASSLLRQGGYTF. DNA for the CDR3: TGCGCCAGCAGCTTGTTGAGACAAGGAGGCTACACCTTC.

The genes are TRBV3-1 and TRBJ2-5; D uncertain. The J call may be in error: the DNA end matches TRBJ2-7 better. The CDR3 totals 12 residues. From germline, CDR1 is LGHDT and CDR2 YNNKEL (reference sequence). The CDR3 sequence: CASSQRSGEQYF. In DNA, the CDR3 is TGTGCCAGCAGCCAAAGATCGGGCGAGCAGTACTTC.

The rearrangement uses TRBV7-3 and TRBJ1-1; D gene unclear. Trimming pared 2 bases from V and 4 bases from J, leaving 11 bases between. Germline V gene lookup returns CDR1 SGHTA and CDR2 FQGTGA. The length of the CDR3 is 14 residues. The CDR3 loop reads CASSLRKGSTEAFF. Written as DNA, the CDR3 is TGTGCCAGCAGCTTACGAAAAGGGTCCACTGAAGCTTTCTTT.

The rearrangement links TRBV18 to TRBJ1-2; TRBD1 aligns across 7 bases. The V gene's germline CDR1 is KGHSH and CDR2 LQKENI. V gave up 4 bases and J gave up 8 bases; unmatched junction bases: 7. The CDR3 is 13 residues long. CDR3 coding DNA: TGTGCCAGCTCACTAACAGGGGAGGAAGGCTACACCTTC. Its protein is CASSLTGEEGYTF.

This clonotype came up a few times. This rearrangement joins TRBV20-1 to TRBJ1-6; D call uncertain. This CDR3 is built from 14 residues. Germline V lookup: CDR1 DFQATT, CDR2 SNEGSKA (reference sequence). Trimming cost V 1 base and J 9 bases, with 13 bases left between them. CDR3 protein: CSARGLDAGSPLHF. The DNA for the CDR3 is TGCAGTGCTAGAGGTCTTGATGCTGGTTCACCCCTCCACTTT.

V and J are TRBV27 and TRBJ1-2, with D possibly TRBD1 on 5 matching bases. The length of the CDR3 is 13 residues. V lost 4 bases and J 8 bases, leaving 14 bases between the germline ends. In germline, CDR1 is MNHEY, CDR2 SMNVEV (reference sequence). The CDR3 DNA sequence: TGTGCCAGCAGTTCCTGGCAGGGTAAGGGCTACACCTTC. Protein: CASSSWQGKGYTF.

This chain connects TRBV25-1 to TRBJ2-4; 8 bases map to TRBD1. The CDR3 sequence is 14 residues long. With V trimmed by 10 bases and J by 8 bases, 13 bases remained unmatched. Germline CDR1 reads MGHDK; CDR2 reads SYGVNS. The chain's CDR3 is CATATQGARDIQYF. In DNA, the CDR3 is TGTGCCACCGCAACCCAGGGGGCCAGGGACATTCAGTACTTC. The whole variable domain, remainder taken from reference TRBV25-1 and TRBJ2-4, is EADIYQTPRYLVIGTGKKITLECSQTMGHDKMYWYQQDPGMELHLIHYSYGVNSTEKGDLSSESTVSRIRTEHFPLTLESARPSHTSQYLCATATQGARDIQYFGAGTRLSVL.

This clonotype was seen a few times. As DNA, the CDR3 is TGCAGTGCTATGGGACTAGCGGGAGTCCCCGCCCCAGATACGCAGTATTTT. As protein: CSAMGLAGVPAPDTQYF. This rearrangement joins TRBV20-1 to TRBJ2-3, with 14 positions matching TRBD2. CDR3 length: 17 residues. Germline trimming cut 4 bases from V and 4 bases from J; bases unmatched to any gene: 10. The V gene's germline CDR1 is DFQATT and CDR2 SNEGSKA (reference sequence).

CDR3 in DNA: TGCGCCAGCAGCCAAGATGGGGCCATCCGGGACTTGCGGTACTTC. Protein: CASSQDGAIRDLRYF. The V gene is TRBV4-1, the J gene TRBJ2-5; tentatively, D is TRBD2 (6 bases). CDR1 and CDR2 from the germline V gene are MGHRA and YSYEKL. There are 15 residues in the CDR3. The ends were cut back, 0 bases at V and 13 bases at J, with 21 bases in the middle.

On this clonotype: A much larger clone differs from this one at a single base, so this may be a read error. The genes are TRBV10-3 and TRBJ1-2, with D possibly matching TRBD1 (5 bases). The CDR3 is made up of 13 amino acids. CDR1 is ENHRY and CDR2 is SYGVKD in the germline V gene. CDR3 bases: TGTGCCACCAGTGAAAGCAGGGATTATGGCTACACCTTC. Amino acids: CATSESRDYGYTF.

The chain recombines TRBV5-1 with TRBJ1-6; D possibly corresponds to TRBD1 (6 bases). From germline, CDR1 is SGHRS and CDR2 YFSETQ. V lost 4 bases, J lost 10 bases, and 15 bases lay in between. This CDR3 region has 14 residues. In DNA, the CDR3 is TGCGCCAGCAGCATGGGACAAAATAGCTCACCCCTCCACTTT. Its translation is CASSMGQNSSPLHF.

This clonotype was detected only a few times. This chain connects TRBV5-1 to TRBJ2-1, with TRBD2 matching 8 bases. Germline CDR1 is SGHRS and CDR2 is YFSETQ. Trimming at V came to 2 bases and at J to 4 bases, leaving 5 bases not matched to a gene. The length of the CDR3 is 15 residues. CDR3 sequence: CASSFITSGYNEQFF. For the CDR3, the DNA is TGCGCCAGCAGCTTTATAACTAGCGGATACAATGAGCAGTTCTTC.

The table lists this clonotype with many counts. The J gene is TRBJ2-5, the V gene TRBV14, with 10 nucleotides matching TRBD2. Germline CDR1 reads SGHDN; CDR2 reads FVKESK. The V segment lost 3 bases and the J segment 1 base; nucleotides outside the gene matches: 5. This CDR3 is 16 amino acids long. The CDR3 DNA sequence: TGTGCCAGCAGCCAGGCTAGCGGGGGCCTCCAAGAGACCCAGTACTTC. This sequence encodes CASSQASGGLQETQYF.

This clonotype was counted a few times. As DNA, the CDR3 is TGCAGTGCTAGAGATCCGCAAATTGGCAGGGCCGGCTACACCTTC. This translates into CSARDPQIGRAGYTF. The rearrangement uses TRBV20-1 and TRBJ1-2; TRBD1 might be the D (5 bases). CDR3 length equals 15 residues. Trimming took 0 bases from V and 8 from J, leaving 19 bases between them. Germline V gene data show CDR1 as DFQATT and CDR2 as SNEGSKA (reference sequence).

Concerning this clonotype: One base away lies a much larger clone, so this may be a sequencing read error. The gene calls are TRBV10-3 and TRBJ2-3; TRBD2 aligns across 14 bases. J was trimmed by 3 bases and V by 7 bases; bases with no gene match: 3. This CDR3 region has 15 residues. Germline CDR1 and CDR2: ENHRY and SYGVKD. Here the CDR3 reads CAIIGTSGGTDTQYF. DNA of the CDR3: TGTGCCATCATCGGGACTAGCGGGGGTACAGATACGCAGTATTTT.

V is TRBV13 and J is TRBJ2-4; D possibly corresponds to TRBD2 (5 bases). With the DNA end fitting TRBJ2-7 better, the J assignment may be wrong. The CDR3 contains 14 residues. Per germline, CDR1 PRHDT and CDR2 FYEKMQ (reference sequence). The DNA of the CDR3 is TGTGCCAGCAGCCAAGTGGGAGAGGTTTACGAGCAGTACTTC. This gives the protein CASSQVGEVYEQYF.

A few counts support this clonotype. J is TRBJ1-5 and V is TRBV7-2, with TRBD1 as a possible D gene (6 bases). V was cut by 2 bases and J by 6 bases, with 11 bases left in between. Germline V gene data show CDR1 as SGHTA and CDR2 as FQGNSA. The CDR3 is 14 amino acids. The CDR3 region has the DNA TGTGCCAGCAGCTTATACGAGGGGGGTCAGCCCCAGCATTTT. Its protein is CASSLYEGGQPQHF. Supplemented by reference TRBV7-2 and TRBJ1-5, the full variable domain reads GAGVSQSPSNKVTEKGKDVELRCDPISGHTALYWYRQSLGQGLEFLIYFQGNSAPDKSGLPSDRFSAERTGGSVSTLTIQRTQQEDSAVYLCASSLYEGGQPQHFGDGTRLSIL.

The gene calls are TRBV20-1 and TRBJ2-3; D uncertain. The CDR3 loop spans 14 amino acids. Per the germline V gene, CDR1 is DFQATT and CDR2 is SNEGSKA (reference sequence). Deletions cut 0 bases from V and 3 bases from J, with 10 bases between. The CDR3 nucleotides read TGCAGTGCTAGAGATCCACGCACGACAGATACGCAGTATTTT. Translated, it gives CSARDPRTTDTQYF.

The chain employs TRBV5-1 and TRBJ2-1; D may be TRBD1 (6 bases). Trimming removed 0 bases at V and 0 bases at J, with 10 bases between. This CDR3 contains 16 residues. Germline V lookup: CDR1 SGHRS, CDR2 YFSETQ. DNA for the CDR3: TGCGCCAGCAGCTTGGCCCAGGACAGCTCCTACAATGAGCAGTTCTTC. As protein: CASSLAQDSSYNEQFF.